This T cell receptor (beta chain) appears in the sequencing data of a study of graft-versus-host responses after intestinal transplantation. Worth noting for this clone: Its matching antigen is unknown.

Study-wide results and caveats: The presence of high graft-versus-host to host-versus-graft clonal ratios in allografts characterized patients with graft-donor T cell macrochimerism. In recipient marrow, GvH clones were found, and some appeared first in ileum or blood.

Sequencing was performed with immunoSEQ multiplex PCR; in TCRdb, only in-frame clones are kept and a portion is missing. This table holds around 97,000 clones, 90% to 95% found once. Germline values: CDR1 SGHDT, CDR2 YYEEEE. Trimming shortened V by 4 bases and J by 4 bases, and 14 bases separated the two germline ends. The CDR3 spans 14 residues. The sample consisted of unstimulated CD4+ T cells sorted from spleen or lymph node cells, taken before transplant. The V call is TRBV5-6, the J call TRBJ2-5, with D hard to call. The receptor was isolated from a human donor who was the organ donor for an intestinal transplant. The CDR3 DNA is TGTGCCAGCAGCGTAGACTGGAAGATAGAGACCCAGTACTTC. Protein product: CASSVDWKIETQYF. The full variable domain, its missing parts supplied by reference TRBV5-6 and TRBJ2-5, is DAGVTQSPTHLIKTRGQQVTLRCSPKSGHDTVSWYQQALGQGPQFIFQYYEEEERQRGNFPDRFSGHQFPNYSSELNVNALLLGDSALYLCASSVDWKIETQYFGPGTRLLVL.